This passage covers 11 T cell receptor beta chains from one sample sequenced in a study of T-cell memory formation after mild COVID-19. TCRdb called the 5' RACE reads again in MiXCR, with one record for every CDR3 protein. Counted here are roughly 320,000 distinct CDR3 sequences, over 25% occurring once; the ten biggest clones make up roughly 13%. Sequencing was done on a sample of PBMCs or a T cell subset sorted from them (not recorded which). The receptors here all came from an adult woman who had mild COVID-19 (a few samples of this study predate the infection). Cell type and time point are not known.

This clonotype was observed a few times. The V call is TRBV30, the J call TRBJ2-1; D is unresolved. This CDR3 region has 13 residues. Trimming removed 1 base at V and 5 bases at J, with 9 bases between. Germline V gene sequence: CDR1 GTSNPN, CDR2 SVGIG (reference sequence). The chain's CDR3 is CAWSATRNNEQFF. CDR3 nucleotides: TGTGCCTGGAGTGCCACAAGGAACAATGAGCAGTTCTTC.

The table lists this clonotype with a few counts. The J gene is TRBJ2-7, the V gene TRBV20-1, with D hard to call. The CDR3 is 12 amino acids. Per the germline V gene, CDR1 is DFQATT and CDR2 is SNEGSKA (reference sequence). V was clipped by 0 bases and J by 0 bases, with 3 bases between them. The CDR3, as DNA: TGCAGTGCTAGAGAGCGCTCCTACGAGCAGTACTTC. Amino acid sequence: CSARERSYEQYF.

The CDR3 spells CASKTSHLYNEQFF. The CDR3 region has the DNA TGTGCCAGTAAAACTAGCCACCTCTACAATGAGCAGTTCTTC. The gene calls are TRBV19 and TRBJ2-1, with TRBD2 as a possible D gene (6 bases). V was shortened by 7 bases and J by 3 bases, with 13 bases between the two germline ends. Germline V CDR1 and CDR2: LNHDA, SQIVND (reference sequence). The CDR3 sequence is 14 residues long.

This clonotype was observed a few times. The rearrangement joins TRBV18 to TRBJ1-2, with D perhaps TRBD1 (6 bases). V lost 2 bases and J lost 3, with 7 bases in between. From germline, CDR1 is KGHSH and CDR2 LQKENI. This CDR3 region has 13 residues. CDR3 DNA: TGTGCCAGCTCACCAGGGGGCTACTATGGCTACACCTTC. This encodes CASSPGGYYGYTF.

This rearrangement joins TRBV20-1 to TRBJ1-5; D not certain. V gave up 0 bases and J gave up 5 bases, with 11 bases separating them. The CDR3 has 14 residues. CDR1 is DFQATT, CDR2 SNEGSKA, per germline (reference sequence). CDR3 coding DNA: TGCAGTGCTAGAGATCCGAGGGAGGATCAGCCCCAGCATTTT. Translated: CSARDPREDQPQHF.

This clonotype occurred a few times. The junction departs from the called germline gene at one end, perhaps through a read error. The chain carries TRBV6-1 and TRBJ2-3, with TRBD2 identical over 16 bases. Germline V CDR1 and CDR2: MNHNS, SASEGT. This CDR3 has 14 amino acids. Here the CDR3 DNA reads TGTGCCAGCAGTGCCGGGACTAGCGGGGGGGCCCCGCATTTT. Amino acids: CASSAGTSGGAPHF.

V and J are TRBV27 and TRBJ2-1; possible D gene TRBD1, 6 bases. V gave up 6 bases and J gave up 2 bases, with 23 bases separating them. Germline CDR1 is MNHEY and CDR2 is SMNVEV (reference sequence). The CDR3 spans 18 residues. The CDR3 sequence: CASSLIFSPGTPYNEQFF. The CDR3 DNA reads TGTGCCAGCAGCCTAATTTTCTCTCCCGGGACACCCTACAATGAGCAGTTCTTC.

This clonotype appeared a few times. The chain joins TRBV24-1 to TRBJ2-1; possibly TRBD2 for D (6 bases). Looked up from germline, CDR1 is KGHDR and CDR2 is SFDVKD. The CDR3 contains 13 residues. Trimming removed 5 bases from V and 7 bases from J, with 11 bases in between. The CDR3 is CATSAREWNEQFF. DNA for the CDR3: TGTGCCACCAGTGCTCGGGAGTGGAATGAGCAGTTCTTC.

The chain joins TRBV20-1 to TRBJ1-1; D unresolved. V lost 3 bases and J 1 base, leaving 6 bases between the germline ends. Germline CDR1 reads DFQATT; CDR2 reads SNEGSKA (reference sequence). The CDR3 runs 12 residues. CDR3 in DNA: TGCAGTGCTAGCCAACAGAACACTGAAGCTTTCTTT. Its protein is CSASQQNTEAFF.

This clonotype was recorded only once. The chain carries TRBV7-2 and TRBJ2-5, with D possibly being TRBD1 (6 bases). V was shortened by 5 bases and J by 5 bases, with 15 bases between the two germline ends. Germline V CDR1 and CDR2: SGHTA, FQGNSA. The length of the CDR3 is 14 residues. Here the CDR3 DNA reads TGTGCCAGCAGCCTGGACAGAGTAAAGGAGACCCAGTACTTC. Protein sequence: CASSLDRVKETQYF.

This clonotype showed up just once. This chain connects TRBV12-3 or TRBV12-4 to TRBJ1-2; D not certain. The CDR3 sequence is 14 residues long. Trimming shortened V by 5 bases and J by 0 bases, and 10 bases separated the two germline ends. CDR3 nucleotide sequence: TGTGCCAGCAGTGTTGGAGGTACTAACTATGGCTACACCTTC. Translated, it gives CASSVGGTNYGYTF.